This T cell receptor beta chain derives from a study of blood T cell repertoires in COVID-19. Study-level information: T cells, B-cell-depleted T cells, or PBMCs supplied cDNA or gDNA.

While infection was still active, Seattle patients were enrolled and then followed longitudinally. Methods used by the authors: Amplified reference gene primers provided the basis for estimating nucleated cell counts. Produced via immunoSEQ multiplex PCR; TCRdb's table is partial and in-frame only. V and J calls and clone size are copied from that table; D and trimming were computed from the DNA. The sample includes some 200,000 clones, 84% of them seen just once. V lost 5 bases and J lost 4; bases outside the gene matches: 8. Germline V gene lookup returns CDR1 SGHRS and CDR2 YFSETQ. The CDR3 runs to 14 residues. This clone occurred once.

The chain couples TRBV5-1 to TRBJ1-2, with 7 positions matching TRBD1. The sample comprised peripheral blood. The sequence was collected from a woman older than 75 with COVID-19, enrolled during active disease. The CDR3 reads CASSSTGTVYGYTF. The CDR3 DNA is TGCGCCAGCAGTTCGACCGGGACAGTCTATGGCTACACCTTC.